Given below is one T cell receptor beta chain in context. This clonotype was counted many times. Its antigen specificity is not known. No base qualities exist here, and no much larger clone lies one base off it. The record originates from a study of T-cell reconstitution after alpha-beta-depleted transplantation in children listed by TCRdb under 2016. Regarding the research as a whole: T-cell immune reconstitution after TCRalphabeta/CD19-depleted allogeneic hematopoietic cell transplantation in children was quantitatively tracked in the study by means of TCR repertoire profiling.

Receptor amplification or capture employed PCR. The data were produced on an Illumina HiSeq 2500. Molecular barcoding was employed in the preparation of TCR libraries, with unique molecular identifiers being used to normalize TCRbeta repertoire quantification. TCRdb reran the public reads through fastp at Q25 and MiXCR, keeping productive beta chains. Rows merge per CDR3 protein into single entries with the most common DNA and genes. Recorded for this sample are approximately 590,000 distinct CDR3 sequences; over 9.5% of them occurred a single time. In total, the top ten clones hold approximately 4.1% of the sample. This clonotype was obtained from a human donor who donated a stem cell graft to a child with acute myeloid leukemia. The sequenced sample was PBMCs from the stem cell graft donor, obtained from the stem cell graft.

The DNA sequence reads TGCAGTGCTTCCCGGGACAGCAACTACGAGCAGTACTTC. Translated, this is CSASRDSNYEQYF. Here the chain combines TRBV20-1 and TRBJ2-7; 7 of the junction bases match TRBD1. V is trimmed back by 5 bases and J by 3 bases, and the junction contains 7 bases that no gene match accounts for. The germline V gene (reference sequence) specifies DFQATT as CDR1 and SNEGSKA as CDR2. The CDR3 has 13 amino acids, counting the end cysteine and phenylalanine. The retained sequence is limited to the CDR3, 39 bases, with the frame set at the first base.